This note documents a single T cell receptor beta chain sequence. Specimens obtained from alopecia areata patients comprised lesional scalp punch biopsies and peripheral blood. Isolated RNA was reverse transcribed into cDNA used as the sequencing template. Only in-frame clones appear in the TCRdb table, and some are missing; sequencing was by immunoSEQ multiplex PCR. This table holds 150,000 or so clones, around 86% found once. This entry comes from a study of CD8+ T cells in alopecia areata. This CDR3 spans 16 amino acids. CDR1 SGHNT and CDR2 YYREEE come from the germline V gene (reference sequence). V was shortened by 0 bases and J by 0 bases, with 10 bases between the two germline ends.

J is TRBJ2-1 and V is TRBV5-4; D might be TRBD2 (5 bases). Sequencing was performed on CD8+ T cells sorted from blood, taken at week 0. The receptor was derived from a human donor with alopecia areata. In nucleotides, the CDR3 is TGTGCCAGCAGCTTGGTCGGCGGAGGCTCCTACAATGAGCAGTTCTTC. Protein sequence: CASSLVGGGSYNEQFF.